The 32 T cell receptor beta chains in this list originate from one sample, sequenced in a study of persistence of HIV-infected CD4 T cells (dated by TCRdb to about 2020). The immunoSEQ hsTCRB assay version 4, run in survey mode, was used to sequence TCRbeta repertoires from genomic DNA. TCRdb mirrors the immuneACCESS table, restricted to in-frame sequences. Some clones are absent from its copies; in checked studies, under half trace to an unresolved V gene, and the reason for the others is unknown. The sample records about 46,000 clones, just under 90% of which are singletons. The ten largest clones capture 3.3% of the sample. For these receptors, no antigen is known. In light of the paper, this sample's treatment or condition label describes: suppressive antiretroviral therapy. As a nonspecific positive control representing the CD4+ T cell repertoire, the cells were stimulated with anti-CD3/anti-CD28 magnetic beads. Responding CD4+ T cells were sorted on the basis of upregulation of both CD40 ligand and CD69.

The material sequenced was CD4+ T cells sorted from PBMCs after approximately 19-hour stimulation, taken from a patient who received antiretroviral therapy. The cell subset or site label corresponds to: CD40L+CD69+ CD4 T cells responding to anti-CD3/anti-CD28 beads, representing the overall repertoire. The receptors were sampled from an adult woman with HIV who was CMV-seropositive.

The chain is built from TRBV2 and TRBJ2-2; 7 bases match TRBD1. With V trimmed by 6 bases and J by 6 bases, 7 bases remained unmatched. CDR3 length: 14 residues. Per the germline V gene, CDR1 is SNHLY and CDR2 is FYNNEI. The CDR3 reads CASSLLTGSGELFF. The CDR3 DNA is TGTGCCAGCAGCCTTCTGACAGGGTCCGGGGAGCTGTTTTTT.

The CDR3 nucleotides are TGTGCCAGCAGCCAAGCGTTTCGGGCGGATACGCAGTATTTT. It translates to CASSQAFRADTQYF. This chain connects TRBV3-1 (or the pseudogene TRBV3-2) to TRBJ2-3; D is undetermined. From germline, CDR1 is LGHDT and CDR2 YNNKEL (reference sequence). The V end was cut by 1 base, the J end by 6 bases, with 11 bases between. The CDR3 runs to 14 residues.

J is TRBJ2-7 and V is TRBV2; D remains unclear. V lost 9 bases to trimming and J lost 2 bases, with 11 bases between them. In germline, CDR1 is SNHLY, CDR2 FYNNEI. This CDR3 spans 12 amino acids. For the CDR3, the DNA is TGTGCCAGTAAGGGTGTACCCTACGAGCAGTACTTC. This encodes CASKGVPYEQYF.

The chain has TRBV27 and TRBJ1-2; TRBD1 might be the D (5 bases). V was clipped by 11 bases and J by 3 bases, with 13 bases between them. CDR1 MNHEY and CDR2 SMNVEV come from the germline V gene (reference sequence). The CDR3 length is 12 residues. CDR3 bases: TGTGCCGCCGGGCGGGGGTACTATGGCTACACCTTC. Translating it yields CAAGRGYYGYTF.

The V call is TRBV4-3, the J call TRBJ1-6; D unresolved. V was cut by 0 bases and J by 8 bases, with 5 bases left in between. The CDR3 has 13 residues. Germline V gene data show CDR1 as LGHNA and CDR2 as YSLEER. CDR3 nucleotide sequence: TGCGCCAGCAGCCAAGATTCAGATTCACCCCTCCACTTT. It yields the protein CASSQDSDSPLHF.

CDR3 in DNA: TGTGCCAGCAGCACGAGGGAGGGGCTGGGTAATCAGCCCCAGCATTTT. Its protein is CASSTREGLGNQPQHF. The chain joins TRBV5-4 to TRBJ1-5, with a possible D match to TRBD1 (5 bases). Germline CDR1 SGHNT, CDR2 YYREEE (reference sequence). V lost 4 bases, J lost 4 bases, and 18 bases lay in between. The CDR3 totals 16 residues.

The CDR3 sequence: CASSGTAPLGYTF. In nucleotides, the CDR3 is TGTGCCAGCAGCGGGACAGCTCCTCTTGGCTACACCTTC. The rearrangement joins TRBV7-2 to TRBJ1-2, with 7 bases that match TRBD1. CDR1 is SGHTA, CDR2 FQGNSA, per germline. This CDR3 contains 13 residues. With 5 bases clipped from V and 7 bases from J, the junction kept 7 bases outside the gene matches.

J is TRBJ2-3 and V is TRBV29-1; D gene unclear. The CDR3 extends over 12 amino acids. Germline V gene sequence: CDR1 SQVTM, CDR2 ANQGSEA. Deletions cut 6 bases from V and 5 bases from J, with 12 bases between. Here the CDR3 DNA reads TGCAGCGTGTCTCCCCCGGGAGATACGCAGTATTTT. It encodes CSVSPPGDTQYF.

This clone was counted a few times. This chain joins TRBV7-3 and TRBJ1-3; D unresolved. Germline loops: CDR1 SGHTA, CDR2 FQGTGA. CDR3 length: 16 amino acids. Trimming removed 2 bases from V and 0 bases from J, with 11 bases in between. In nucleotides, the CDR3 is TGTGCCAGCAGCTTATCGGGCCCGAGCTCTGGAAACACCATATATTTT. Residues: CASSLSGPSSGNTIYF.

The rearrangement uses TRBV14 and TRBJ2-7; 13 bases map to TRBD2. Germline V gives CDR1 SGHDN, CDR2 FVKESK. V was clipped by 6 bases and J by 5 bases; unmatched bases: 7. The CDR3 loop spans 15 amino acids. In DNA form, the CDR3 reads TGTGCCAGCAGGCAGGGACTAGCGGGAAGCAACGAGCAGTACTTC. It translates to CASRQGLAGSNEQYF. Filled out from reference TRBV14 and TRBJ2-7, the complete variable domain reads EAGVTQFPSHSVIEKGQTVTLRCDPISGHDNLYWYRRVMGKEIKFLLHFVKESKQDESGMPNNRFLAERTGGTYSTLKVQPAELEDSGVYFCASRQGLAGSNEQYFGPGTRLTVT.

This CDR3 reads CASPPRGLMNTEAFF. DNA of the CDR3: TGTGCCAGCCCTCCCCGGGGACTAATGAACACTGAAGCTTTCTTT. The rearrangement uses TRBV28 and TRBJ1-1, with D tentatively TRBD1 (5 bases). Germline V gene sequence: CDR1 MDHEN, CDR2 SYDVKM. There are 15 residues in the CDR3. Deletions cut 8 bases from V and 0 bases from J, with 16 bases between.

This rearrangement joins TRBV6-1 to TRBJ1-2, with 8 bases that match TRBD1. The CDR3 consists of 14 residues. Germline trimming cut 4 bases from V and 8 bases from J; bases unmatched to any gene: 9. In germline, CDR1 is MNHNS, CDR2 SASEGT. CDR3 coding DNA: TGTGCCAGCAGTGCCCGCACGACAGGGGAAGGCTACACCTTC. It yields the protein CASSARTTGEGYTF.

V and J are TRBV7-2 and TRBJ2-1; the match to TRBD1 covers 7 bases. The CDR3 consists of 18 residues. The germline gives CDR1 SGHTA, CDR2 FQGNSA. V lost 2 bases, J lost 2 bases, and 12 bases stayed unmatched. The DNA of the CDR3 is TGTGCCAGCAGCTTACGCGGTCGTTCAGGGGGAACCTACAATGAGCAGTTCTTC. It codes for CASSLRGRSGGTYNEQFF.

This chain links TRBV27 with TRBJ2-1; 8 nucleotides agree with TRBD1. J gave up 9 bases and V 3 bases, and 10 bases lay outside the gene matches. This CDR3 region has 15 residues. Looked up from germline, CDR1 is MNHEY and CDR2 is SMNVEV (reference sequence). CDR3 amino acids: CASSFFGQGYGEQFF. The CDR3 bases are TGTGCCAGCAGTTTTTTCGGACAGGGATATGGTGAGCAGTTCTTC.

The chain uses TRBV27 and TRBJ2-7; 8 positions match TRBD2. The CDR3 spans 14 residues. V shed 6 bases, J shed 2 bases, and the junction held 6 bases outside the gene matches. CDR1 and CDR2 (germline): MNHEY, SMNVEV (reference sequence). CDR3 region: CASSRAGVTYEQYF. The CDR3 DNA sequence: TGTGCCAGCAGCCGAGCGGGAGTAACCTACGAGCAGTACTTC.

The V call is TRBV9, the J call TRBJ2-5; D assignment may be TRBD1 or TRBD2 (5 bases each). This CDR3 contains 17 residues. Germline assignment: CDR1 SGDLS and CDR2 YYNGEE. The V end lost 3 bases, the J end lost 0 bases, and 18 bases lay between the germline ends. The CDR3 DNA reads as TGTGCCAGCAGCGCGGGGACCTTGTCACCGTACCAAGAGACCCAGTACTTC. Residues: CASSAGTLSPYQETQYF. The entire variable domain, with the rest obtained from reference TRBV9 and TRBJ2-5, is as follows: DSGVTQTPKHLITATGQRVTLRCSPRSGDLSVYWYQQSLDQGLQFLIQYYNGEERAKGNILERFSAQQFPDLHSELNLSSLELGDSALYFCASSAGTLSPYQETQYFGPGTRLLVL.

The chain combines TRBV15 with TRBJ1-5; D is uncertain. The germline V gene encodes CDR1 LNHNV and CDR2 YYDKDF (reference sequence). Trimming removed 0 bases at V and 2 bases at J, with 11 bases between. The CDR3 runs 16 residues. The CDR3 is CATSREEKGGNQPQHF. The CDR3 DNA reads as TGTGCCACCAGCAGAGAGGAGAAAGGTGGCAATCAGCCCCAGCATTTT.

This sequence joins TRBV5-1 and TRBJ2-3, with D possibly TRBD1 on 6 matching bases. Germline loops: CDR1 SGHRS, CDR2 YFSETQ. With 0 bases removed from V and 4 bases from J, the gap between germline ends came to 12 bases. The CDR3 covers 15 residues. For the CDR3, the DNA is TGCGCCAGCAGCTTGGAGGGGAAGGGGGCAGATACGCAGTATTTT. As protein: CASSLEGKGADTQYF.

The chain has TRBV29-1 and TRBJ1-2; TRBD1 agrees at 7 bases. CDR1 is SQVTM and CDR2 is ANQGSEA in the germline V gene. J was trimmed by 4 bases and V by 5 bases; bases with no gene match: 7. The length of the CDR3 is 13 residues. As DNA, the CDR3 is TGCAGCGTTCACAGGGGAAGGTCCTATGGCTACACCTTC. Translated: CSVHRGRSYGYTF.

The chain employs TRBV4-1 and TRBJ2-1, with 11 positions matching TRBD2. This CDR3 comprises 16 residues. The germline V gene has CDR1 MGHRA and CDR2 YSYEKL. The trim removed 0 bases at V and 4 bases at J, leaving 2 bases unmatched. CDR3 sequence reads: CASSQEGTSGYNEQFF. For the CDR3, the DNA is TGCGCCAGCAGCCAAGAGGGGACTAGCGGTTACAATGAGCAGTTCTTC.

V is TRBV5-1 and J is TRBJ1-1; weak D call: TRBD1 (5 bases). V was shortened by 4 bases and J by 1 base, with 11 bases between the two germline ends. Germline loops: CDR1 SGHRS, CDR2 YFSETQ. CDR3 length equals 14 residues. DNA for the CDR3: TGCGCCAGCAGCGCGGACATTTCGAACACTGAAGCTTTCTTT. It encodes CASSADISNTEAFF.

This rearrangement joins TRBV5-1 to TRBJ2-3, with D uncertain. V lost 1 base and J lost 3, with 3 bases in between. CDR3 length: 12 amino acids. CDR1 and CDR2 (germline): SGHRS, YFSETQ. DNA of the CDR3: TGCGCCAGCAGCTTGAGGACAGATACGCAGTATTTT. It encodes CASSLRTDTQYF.

The rearrangement joins TRBV18 to TRBJ2-3; D ambiguous. CDR1 is KGHSH, CDR2 LQKENI, per germline. The V and J ends lost 3 bases and 1 base respectively, with 11 bases between them. The CDR3 runs 15 residues. The CDR3: CASSPAASRTDTQYF. CDR3 bases: TGTGCCAGCTCACCGGCCGCCAGCCGCACAGATACGCAGTATTTT.

V is TRBV5-1 and J is TRBJ1-4; D might be TRBD1 (5 bases). Germline CDR1 reads SGHRS; CDR2 reads YFSETQ. With 4 bases removed from V and 3 bases from J, the gap between germline ends came to 16 bases. This CDR3 is built from 16 residues. The DNA for the CDR3 is TGCGCCAGCAGCCTGAATTCAGGACACTCTAATGAAAAACTGTTTTTT. Translation gives CASSLNSGHSNEKLFF.

The V call is TRBV7-3, the J call TRBJ2-1, with D perhaps assigned TRBD1 or TRBD2 (5 bases each). Germline CDR1 SGHTA, CDR2 FQGTGA. V lost 1 base and J lost 3, with 13 bases in between. CDR3 length: 16 residues. In DNA form, the CDR3 reads TGTGCCAGCAGCTTAATACGAGGGGATGACTACAATGAGCAGTTCTTC. Protein sequence: CASSLIRGDDYNEQFF.

The table lists this clone with a count of one. CDR3 nucleotides: TGTGCCAGCAGCTTGGACAAAGCCAAAAACATTCAGTACTTC. As protein: CASSLDKAKNIQYF. This chain connects TRBV5-4 to TRBJ2-4; D is uncertain. Trimming pared 0 bases from V and 0 bases from J, leaving 4 bases between. CDR1 and CDR2 (germline): SGHNT, YYREEE (reference sequence). The CDR3 is 14 residues long.

This clone occurred a few times. The chain couples TRBV5-1 to TRBJ1-2; TRBD1 matches at 7 bases. Germline CDR1 is SGHRS and CDR2 is YFSETQ. V lost 4 bases and J lost 2; bases outside the gene matches: 5. The CDR3 has 14 amino acids. In nucleotides, the CDR3 is TGCGCCAGCAGCCCCGAGACAGGGAACTATGGCTACACCTTC. This sequence encodes CASSPETGNYGYTF. Full variable domain (rest looked up from reference TRBV5-1 and TRBJ1-2): KAGVTQTPRYLIKTRGQQVTLSCSPISGHRSVSWYQQTPGQGLQFLFEYFSETQRNKGNFPGRFSGRQFSNSRSEMNVSTLELGDSALYLCASSPETGNYGYTFGSGTRLTVV.

For the CDR3, the DNA is TGTGCCAGCAGTGAGGGGGCTGGGACTGAAGCTTTCTTT. This gives the protein CASSEGAGTEAFF. This chain connects TRBV6-1 to TRBJ1-1, with a weak D call TRBD1 (6 bases). The CDR3 covers 13 residues. Germline CDR1 and CDR2: MNHNS and SASEGT. Between the trimmed V and J ends, which lost 3 bases and 5 bases, there was a span of 10 bases.

To note about this clone: The same CDR3 can be traced to other DNA sequences in this sample. The rearrangement links TRBV7-3 to TRBJ1-1; the D is unclear. The germline V gene encodes CDR1 SGHTA and CDR2 FQGTGA. This CDR3 is 14 amino acids long. V was trimmed by 2 bases and J by 0 bases, leaving 7 bases between them. DNA of the CDR3: TGTGCCAGCAGCTTAGGTGGAGTGAACACTGAAGCTTTCTTT. This translates into CASSLGGVNTEAFF.

CDR3 in DNA: TGTGCCAGCAGTGACGTGGGGCTGGCTTTCTTT. It translates to CASSDVGLAFF. The chain employs TRBV25-1 and TRBJ1-1, with a weak D call TRBD1 (5 bases). Trimming left V 3 bases short and J 11 bases short, with 10 bases between. The germline CDR1 and CDR2 sequences are MGHDK and SYGVNS. The CDR3 totals 11 residues.

The rearrangement uses TRBV5-1 and TRBJ1-2; possible D gene TRBD1, 6 bases. Trimming left V 4 bases short and J 1 base short, with 17 bases between. The germline gives CDR1 SGHRS, CDR2 YFSETQ. The CDR3 is 16 residues long. Written as DNA, the CDR3 is TGCGCCAGCAGCCCGGGGGGCGCAGCTGTTAACTATGGCTACACCTTC. Its protein is CASSPGGAAVNYGYTF.

The chain employs TRBV5-8 and TRBJ1-2; possibly TRBD1 for D (5 bases). V was cut by 1 base and J by 8 bases, with 15 bases left in between. CDR3 length: 14 residues. Per the germline V gene, CDR1 is SGHTS and CDR2 is YDEGEE. CDR3 sequence: CASSLSRAVRGYTF. CDR3 in DNA: TGTGCCAGCAGCTTGAGCAGGGCGGTGCGGGGCTACACCTTC.